The T cell receptor beta chain under discussion was sequenced for a study of Graves' ophthalmopathy and Graves' hyperthyroidism. The CDR3 covers 13 residues. Trimming stripped 2 bases from V and 6 bases from J, with 11 bases between. Germline V gene lookup returns CDR1 ENHRY and CDR2 SYGVKD. Amplification from RNA transcripts yielded the TCR beta CDR3 regions. Scientists carried out first-round RT-PCR using HTBI primers and then a second-round multiplex PCR. In TCRdb, the multiplex PCR reads were re-called with MiXCR into one record per CDR3 protein. This sample has 660,000 or so distinct CDR3 sequences, with over 40% found just once. This clonotype was seen repeatedly, ten times or more. Enrollment excluded any patients with other autoimmune diseases, uncontrolled infections, pregnancy or lactation. The diagnosis was founded upon clinical symptoms, serum thyroxine, TRAb, thyroid ultrasound and orbital computed tomography.

Sequenced sample: peripheral blood. This sequence was found in an adult man with Graves' ophthalmopathy. This sequence joins TRBV10-3 and TRBJ2-7; possibly TRBD1 or TRBD2 for D (5 bases each). CDR3 DNA: TGTGCCATCAGTGAGCCAGGGACCACCGAGCAGTACTTC. This codes for CAISEPGTTEQYF.